This T cell receptor (beta chain) was obtained from a study of Ad26.COV2.S vaccination and SARS-CoV-2 variants. Stated treatment: about 20 received Ad26.COV2.S at low or high dose, single or two shots; roughly five received placebo; per-sample allocation not given. Day 63 following the first vaccine or placebo injection was when the samples were taken. Ad26.COV2.S expressed prefusion-stabilized spike from the original Wuhan strain. Assay: immunoSEQ multiplex PCR; the TCRdb copy retains only in-frame clones and omits some. The repertoire holds 430,000 or so clones, with around 90% as singletons. The V gene lost 0 bases and the J gene lost 0 bases, with 15 bases spanning the gap. The germline V gene encodes CDR1 LGHDT and CDR2 YNNKEL (reference sequence). The CDR3 has 19 amino acids.

The source of this sequence is a person between 18 and 59 years old who received the Ad26.COV2.S COVID-19 vaccine or a placebo. The sample consisted of peripheral blood, taken in a trial of Ad26.COV2.S vaccine versus placebo. The V call is TRBV3-1 (or the pseudogene TRBV3-2), the J call TRBJ2-6, with D tentatively TRBD1 or TRBD2 (7 bases each). CDR3: CASSQEGRGGPSGANVLTF. The CDR3 coding sequence is TGTGCCAGCAGCCAAGAGGGCAGGGGGGGTCCCTCTGGGGCCAACGTCCTGACTTTC.